This T cell receptor beta chain was retrieved from a study of sequential checkpoint blockade in melanoma. Study summary: After nivolumab or ipilimumab alone, about two dozen patients had week-13 rebiopsies.

Noted treatment: randomized to nivolumab then ipilimumab (arm A) or the reverse (arm B). Sequencing was performed with immunoSEQ multiplex PCR; in TCRdb, only in-frame clones are kept and a portion is missing. The sample shows about 2,300 clones, 20% to 25% of them seen only once. The sequencing here drew on tumor tissue (inferred from file names), taken from a patient given nivolumab and ipilimumab in sequence. This clonotype was sampled from a human donor with melanoma.

The CDR3 DNA reads TGTGCCATCAGTGAGTCTAAGACAGGGGGCACCGGGGAGCTGTTTTTT. Translating gives CAISESKTGGTGELFF. The chain joins TRBV10-3 to TRBJ2-2; TRBD1 agrees at 9 bases. Unmatched junction bases numbered 3, after V lost 0 bases and J lost 4 bases. This CDR3 has 16 amino acids. Germline values: CDR1 ENHRY, CDR2 SYGVKD.